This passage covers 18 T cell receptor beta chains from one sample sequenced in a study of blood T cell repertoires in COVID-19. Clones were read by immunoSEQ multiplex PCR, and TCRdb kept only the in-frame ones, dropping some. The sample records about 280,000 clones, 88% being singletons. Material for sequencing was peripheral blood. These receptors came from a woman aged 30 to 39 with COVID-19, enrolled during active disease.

The CDR3 coding sequence is TGTGCCACCAGGATGCGGGAGCTCACCGGGGAGCTGTTTTTT. This encodes CATRMRELTGELFF. This chain connects TRBV2 to TRBJ2-2, with TRBD2 identical over 7 bases. Germline trimming cut 10 bases from V and 4 bases from J; bases unmatched to any gene: 9. Germline V gene lookup returns CDR1 SNHLY and CDR2 FYNNEI. The CDR3 spans 14 residues.

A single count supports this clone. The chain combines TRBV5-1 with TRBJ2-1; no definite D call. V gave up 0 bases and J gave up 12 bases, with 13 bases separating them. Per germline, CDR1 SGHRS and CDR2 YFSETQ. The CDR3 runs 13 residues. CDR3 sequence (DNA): TGCGCCAGCAGCTTGGTTATGGCCCAGCGGCAGTTCTTC. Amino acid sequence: CASSLVMAQRQFF.

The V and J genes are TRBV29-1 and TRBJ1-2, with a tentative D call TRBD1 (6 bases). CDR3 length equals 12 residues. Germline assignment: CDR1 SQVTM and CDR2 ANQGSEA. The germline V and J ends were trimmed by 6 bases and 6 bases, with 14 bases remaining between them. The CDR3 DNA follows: TGCAGCGTCGCCGGACAGAACCATGGCTACACCTTC. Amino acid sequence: CSVAGQNHGYTF.

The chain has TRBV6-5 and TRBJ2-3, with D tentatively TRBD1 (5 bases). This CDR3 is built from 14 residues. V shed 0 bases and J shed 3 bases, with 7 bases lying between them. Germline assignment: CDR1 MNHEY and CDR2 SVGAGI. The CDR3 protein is CASSYSQGTDTQYF. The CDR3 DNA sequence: TGTGCCAGCAGTTACTCGCAGGGTACAGATACGCAGTATTTT.

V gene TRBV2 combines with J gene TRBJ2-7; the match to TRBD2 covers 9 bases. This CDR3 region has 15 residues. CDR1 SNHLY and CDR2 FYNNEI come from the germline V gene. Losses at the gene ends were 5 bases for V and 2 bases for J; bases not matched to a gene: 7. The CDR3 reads CASSPGLATTYEQYF. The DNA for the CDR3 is TGTGCCAGCAGTCCCGGACTAGCGACAACCTACGAGCAGTACTTC.

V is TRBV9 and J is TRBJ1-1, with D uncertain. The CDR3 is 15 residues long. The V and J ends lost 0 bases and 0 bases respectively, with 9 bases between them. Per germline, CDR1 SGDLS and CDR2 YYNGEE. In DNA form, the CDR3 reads TGTGCCAGCAGCGTAGTAGCAAACATGAACACTGAAGCTTTCTTT. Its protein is CASSVVANMNTEAFF.

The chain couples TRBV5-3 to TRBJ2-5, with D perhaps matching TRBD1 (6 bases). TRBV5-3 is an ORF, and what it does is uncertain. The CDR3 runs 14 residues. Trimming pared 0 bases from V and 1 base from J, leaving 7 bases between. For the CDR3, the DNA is TGTGCCAGAAGCTTGGGACAGGTCCAAGAGACCCAGTACTTC. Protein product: CARSLGQVQETQYF.

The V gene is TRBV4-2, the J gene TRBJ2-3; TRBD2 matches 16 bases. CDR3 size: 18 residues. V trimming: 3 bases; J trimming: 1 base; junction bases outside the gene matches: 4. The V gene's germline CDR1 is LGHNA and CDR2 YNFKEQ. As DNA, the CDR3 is TGTGCCAGCAGCCAGGGACTAGCGGGAGGGCCGGGCACAGATACGCAGTATTTT. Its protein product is CASSQGLAGGPGTDTQYF.

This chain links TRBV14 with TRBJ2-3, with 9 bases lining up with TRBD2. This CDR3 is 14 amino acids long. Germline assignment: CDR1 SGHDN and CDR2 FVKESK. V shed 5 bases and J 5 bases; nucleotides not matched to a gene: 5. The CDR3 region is CASSVSGRRDTQYF. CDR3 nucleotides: TGTGCCAGCAGCGTTAGCGGGAGAAGAGATACGCAGTATTTT.

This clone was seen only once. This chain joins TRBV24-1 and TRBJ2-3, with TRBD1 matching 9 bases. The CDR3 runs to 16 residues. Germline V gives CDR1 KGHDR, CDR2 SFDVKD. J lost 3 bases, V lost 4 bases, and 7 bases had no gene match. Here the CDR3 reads CATSDRRQGVTDTQYF. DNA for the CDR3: TGTGCCACCAGTGACCGAAGACAGGGGGTGACAGATACGCAGTATTTT.

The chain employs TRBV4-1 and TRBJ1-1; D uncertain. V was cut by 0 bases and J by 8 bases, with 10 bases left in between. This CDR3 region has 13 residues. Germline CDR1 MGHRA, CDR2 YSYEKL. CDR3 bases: TGCGCCAGCAGCCAAGAAACACCGAGGGAAGCTTTCTTT. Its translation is CASSQETPREAFF.

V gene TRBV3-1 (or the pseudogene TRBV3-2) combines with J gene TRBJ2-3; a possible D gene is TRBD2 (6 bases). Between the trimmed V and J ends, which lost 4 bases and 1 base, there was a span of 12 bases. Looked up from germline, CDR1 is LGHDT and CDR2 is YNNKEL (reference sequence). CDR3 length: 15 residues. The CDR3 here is CASSPGGVRTDTQYF. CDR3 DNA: TGTGCCAGCAGCCCCGGGGGAGTACGCACAGATACGCAGTATTTT.

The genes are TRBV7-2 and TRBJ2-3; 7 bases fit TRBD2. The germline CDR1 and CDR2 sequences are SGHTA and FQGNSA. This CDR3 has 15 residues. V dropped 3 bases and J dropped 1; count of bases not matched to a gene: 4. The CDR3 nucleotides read TGTGCCAGCAGCTTGGCGGGAGCGGGCACAGATACGCAGTATTTT. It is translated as CASSLAGAGTDTQYF.

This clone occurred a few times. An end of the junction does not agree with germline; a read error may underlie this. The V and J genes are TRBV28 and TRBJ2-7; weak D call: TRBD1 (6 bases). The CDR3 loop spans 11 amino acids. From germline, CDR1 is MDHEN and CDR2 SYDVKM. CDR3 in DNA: TGTGCCAGCGGGACAAACTACGATCAGTACTTC. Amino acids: CASGTNYDQYF.

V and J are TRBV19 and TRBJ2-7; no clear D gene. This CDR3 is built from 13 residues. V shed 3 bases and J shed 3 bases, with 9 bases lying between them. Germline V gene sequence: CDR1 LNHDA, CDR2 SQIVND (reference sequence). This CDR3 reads CASSIDLVYEQYF. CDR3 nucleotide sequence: TGTGCCAGTAGTATTGATTTAGTCTACGAGCAGTACTTC.

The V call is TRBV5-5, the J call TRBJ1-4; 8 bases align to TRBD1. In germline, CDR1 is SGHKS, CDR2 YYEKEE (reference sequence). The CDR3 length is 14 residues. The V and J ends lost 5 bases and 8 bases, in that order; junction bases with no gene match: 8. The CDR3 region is CASRLQGVEEKLFF. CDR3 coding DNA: TGTGCCAGCAGATTACAGGGGGTTGAAGAAAAACTGTTTTTT.

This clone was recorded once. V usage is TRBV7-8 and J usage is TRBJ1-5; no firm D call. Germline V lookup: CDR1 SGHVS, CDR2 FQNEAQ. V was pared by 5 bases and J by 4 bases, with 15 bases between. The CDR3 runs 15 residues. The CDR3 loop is CASSPNPIINQPQHF. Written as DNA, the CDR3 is TGTGCCAGCAGCCCTAACCCGATCATTAATCAGCCCCAGCATTTT.

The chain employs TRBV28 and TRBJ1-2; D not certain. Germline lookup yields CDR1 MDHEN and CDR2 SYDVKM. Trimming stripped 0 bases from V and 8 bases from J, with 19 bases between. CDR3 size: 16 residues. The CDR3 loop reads CASSLWGGRQTGGYTF. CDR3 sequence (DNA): TGTGCCAGCAGTTTATGGGGAGGGCGGCAGACGGGCGGCTACACCTTC.